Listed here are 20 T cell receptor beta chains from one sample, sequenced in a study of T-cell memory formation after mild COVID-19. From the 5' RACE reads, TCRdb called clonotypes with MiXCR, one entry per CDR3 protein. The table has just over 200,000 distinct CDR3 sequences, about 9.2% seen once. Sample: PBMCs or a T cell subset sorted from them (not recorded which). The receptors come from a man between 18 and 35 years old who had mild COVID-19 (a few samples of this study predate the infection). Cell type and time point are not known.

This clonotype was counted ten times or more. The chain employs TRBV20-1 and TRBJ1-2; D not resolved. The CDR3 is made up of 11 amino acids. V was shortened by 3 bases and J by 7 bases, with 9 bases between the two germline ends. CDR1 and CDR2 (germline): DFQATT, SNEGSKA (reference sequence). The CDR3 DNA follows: TGCAGTGCTAGTCTTCGGTCTGGCTACACCTTC. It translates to CSASLRSGYTF.

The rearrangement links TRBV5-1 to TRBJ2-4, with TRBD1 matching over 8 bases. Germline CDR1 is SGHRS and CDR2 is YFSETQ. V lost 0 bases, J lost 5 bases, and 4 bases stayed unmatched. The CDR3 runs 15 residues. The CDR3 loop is CASSLAGGQENIQYF. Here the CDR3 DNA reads TGCGCCAGCAGCTTGGCTGGGGGACAGGAAAACATTCAGTACTTC.

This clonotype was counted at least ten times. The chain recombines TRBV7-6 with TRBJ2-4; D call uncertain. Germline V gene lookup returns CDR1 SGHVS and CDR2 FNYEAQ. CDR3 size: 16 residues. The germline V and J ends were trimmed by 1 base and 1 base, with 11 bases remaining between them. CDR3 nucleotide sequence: TGTGCCAGCAGCTTAGGACCGCCCATCGCCAAAAACATTCAGTACTTC. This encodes CASSLGPPIAKNIQYF.

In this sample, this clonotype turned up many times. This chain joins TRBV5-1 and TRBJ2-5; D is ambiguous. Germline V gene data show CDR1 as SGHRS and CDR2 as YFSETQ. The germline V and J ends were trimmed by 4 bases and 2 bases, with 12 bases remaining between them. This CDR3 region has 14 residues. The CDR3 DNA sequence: TGCGCCAGCAGCCGTAATTGGGATCAAGAGACCCAGTACTTC. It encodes CASSRNWDQETQYF. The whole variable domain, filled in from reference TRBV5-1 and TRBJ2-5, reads KAGVTQTPRYLIKTRGQQVTLSCSPISGHRSVSWYQQTPGQGLQFLFEYFSETQRNKGNFPGRFSGRQFSNSRSEMNVSTLELGDSALYLCASSRNWDQETQYFGPGTRLLVL.

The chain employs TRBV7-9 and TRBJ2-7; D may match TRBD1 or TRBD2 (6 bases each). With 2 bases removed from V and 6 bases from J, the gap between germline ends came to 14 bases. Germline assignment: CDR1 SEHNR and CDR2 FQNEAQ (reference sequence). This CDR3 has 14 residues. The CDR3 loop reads CASSLIGGGTEQYV. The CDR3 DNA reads TGTGCCAGCAGCTTAATCGGAGGGGGTACCGAGCAGTACGTC.

This chain's CDR3 is CATQTGYNEQFF. The CDR3 DNA reads TGTGCCACTCAGACAGGCTACAATGAGCAGTTCTTC. The chain combines TRBV24-1 with TRBJ2-1, with D possibly matching TRBD1 (6 bases). The germline V gene has CDR1 KGHDR and CDR2 SFDVKD. The V gene lost 10 bases and the J gene lost 3 bases, with 9 bases spanning the gap. CDR3 length: 12 residues.

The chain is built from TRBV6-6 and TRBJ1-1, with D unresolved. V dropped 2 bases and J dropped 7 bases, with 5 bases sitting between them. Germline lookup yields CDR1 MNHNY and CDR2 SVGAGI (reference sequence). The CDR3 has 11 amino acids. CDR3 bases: TGTGCCAGCAGTTACGAGTTTGAAGCTTTCTTT. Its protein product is CASSYEFEAFF.

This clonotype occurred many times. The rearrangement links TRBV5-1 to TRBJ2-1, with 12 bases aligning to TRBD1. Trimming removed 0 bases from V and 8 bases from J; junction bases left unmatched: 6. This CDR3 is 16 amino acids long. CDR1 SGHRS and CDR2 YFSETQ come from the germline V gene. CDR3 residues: CASSLGSGTGGYEQFF. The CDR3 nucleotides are TGCGCCAGCAGCTTGGGTTCCGGGACAGGGGGCTATGAGCAGTTCTTC.

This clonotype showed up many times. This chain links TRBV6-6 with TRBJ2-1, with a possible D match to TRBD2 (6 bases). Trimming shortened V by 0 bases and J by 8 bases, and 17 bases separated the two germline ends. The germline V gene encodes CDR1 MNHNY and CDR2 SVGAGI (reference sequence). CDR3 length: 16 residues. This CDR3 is CASSYSNAGLGDEQFF. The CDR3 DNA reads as TGTGCCAGCAGTTACTCGAATGCGGGGCTAGGCGATGAGCAGTTCTTC.

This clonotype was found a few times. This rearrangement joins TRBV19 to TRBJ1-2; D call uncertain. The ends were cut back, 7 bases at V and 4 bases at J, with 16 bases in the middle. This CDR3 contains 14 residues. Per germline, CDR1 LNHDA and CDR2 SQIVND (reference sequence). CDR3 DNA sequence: TGTGCCAGTATGAAATCAGAGTTCAGCTATGGCTACACCTTC. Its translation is CASMKSEFSYGYTF.

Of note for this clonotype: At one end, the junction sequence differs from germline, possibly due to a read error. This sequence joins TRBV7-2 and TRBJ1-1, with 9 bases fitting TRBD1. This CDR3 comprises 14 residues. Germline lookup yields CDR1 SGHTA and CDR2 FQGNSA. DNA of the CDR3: TGTGCCAGCAGCGCGACAGGGGGGAAGACTGAAGATTTCTTT. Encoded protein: CASSATGGKTEDFF.

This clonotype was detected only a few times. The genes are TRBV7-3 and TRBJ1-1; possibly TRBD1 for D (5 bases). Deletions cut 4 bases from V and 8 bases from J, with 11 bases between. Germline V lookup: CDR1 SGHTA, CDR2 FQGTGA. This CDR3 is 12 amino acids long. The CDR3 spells CASSSGRGEAFF. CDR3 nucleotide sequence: TGTGCCAGCAGCTCCGGGAGGGGCGAAGCTTTCTTT.

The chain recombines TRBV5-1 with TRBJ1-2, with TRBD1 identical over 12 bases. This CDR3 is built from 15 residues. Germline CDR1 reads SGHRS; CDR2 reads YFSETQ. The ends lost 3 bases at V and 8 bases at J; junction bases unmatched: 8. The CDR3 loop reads CASSWTGTGGSGYTF. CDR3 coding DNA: TGCGCCAGCAGCTGGACCGGGACAGGGGGCTCGGGCTACACCTTC.

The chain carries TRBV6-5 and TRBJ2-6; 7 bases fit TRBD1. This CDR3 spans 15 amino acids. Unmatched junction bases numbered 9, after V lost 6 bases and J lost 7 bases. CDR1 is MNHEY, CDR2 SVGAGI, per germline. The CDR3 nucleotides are TGTGCCAGCAGACGACAGGGTGGAAGAGCCAACGTCCTGACTTTC. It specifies CASRRQGGRANVLTF.

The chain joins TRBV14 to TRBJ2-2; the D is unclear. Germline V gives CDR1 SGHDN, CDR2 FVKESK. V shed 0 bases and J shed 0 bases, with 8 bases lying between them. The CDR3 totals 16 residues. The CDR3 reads CASSQDQIANTGELFF. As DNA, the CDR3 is TGTGCCAGCAGCCAAGATCAAATCGCGAACACCGGGGAGCTGTTTTTT.

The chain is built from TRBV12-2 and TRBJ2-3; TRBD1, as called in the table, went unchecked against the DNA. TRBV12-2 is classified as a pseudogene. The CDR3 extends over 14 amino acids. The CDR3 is CASRTGGFTDTQYF. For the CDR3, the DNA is TGTGCAAGTCGCACGGGGGGGTTCACAGATACGCAGTATTTT.

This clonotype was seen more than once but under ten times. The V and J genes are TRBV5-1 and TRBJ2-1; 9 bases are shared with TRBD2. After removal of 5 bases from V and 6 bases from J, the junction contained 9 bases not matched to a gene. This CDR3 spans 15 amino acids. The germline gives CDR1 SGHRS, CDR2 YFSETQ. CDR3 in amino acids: CASSLGGGAINEQFF. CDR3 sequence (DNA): TGCGCCAGCAGTCTGGGCGGGGGGGCCATCAATGAGCAGTTCTTC. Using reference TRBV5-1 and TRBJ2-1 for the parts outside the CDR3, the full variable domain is KAGVTQTPRYLIKTRGQQVTLSCSPISGHRSVSWYQQTPGQGLQFLFEYFSETQRNKGNFPGRFSGRQFSNSRSEMNVSTLELGDSALYLCASSLGGGAINEQFFGPGTRLTVL.

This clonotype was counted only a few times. CDR3 bases: TGTGCCAGCACCCCGGGGGTCGGGGAGACCCAGTACTTC. This gives the protein CASTPGVGETQYF. The chain couples TRBV3-1 to TRBJ2-5, with D tentatively TRBD2 (6 bases). The CDR3 sequence is 13 residues long. Germline-derived CDR1 and CDR2 are LGHDT and YNNKEL (reference sequence). V dropped 7 bases and J dropped 5 bases, with 14 bases sitting between them.

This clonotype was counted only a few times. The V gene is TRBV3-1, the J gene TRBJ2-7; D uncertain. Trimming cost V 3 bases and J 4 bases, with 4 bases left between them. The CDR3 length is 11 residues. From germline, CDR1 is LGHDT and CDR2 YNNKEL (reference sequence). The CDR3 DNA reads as TGTGCCAGCAGCCACGGATACGAGCAGTACTTC. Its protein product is CASSHGYEQYF.

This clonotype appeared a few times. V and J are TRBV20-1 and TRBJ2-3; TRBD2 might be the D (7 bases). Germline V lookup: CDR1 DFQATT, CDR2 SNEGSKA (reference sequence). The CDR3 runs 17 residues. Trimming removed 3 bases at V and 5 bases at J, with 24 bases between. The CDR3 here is CSASPSLLRGPGDTQYF. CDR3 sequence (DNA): TGCAGTGCTAGTCCCTCCCTACTGCGGGGGCCGGGAGATACGCAGTATTTT.